This T cell receptor beta chain emerged from a study of identifying expanded T cells in peripheral blood. Using immunoSEQ multiplex PCR, the repertoire was profiled, and TCRdb retains in-frame clones only, with some absent. The sample yields tens of thousands of clones, approximately 89% seen once. Germline CDR1 SQVTM, CDR2 ANQGSEA. Deletions cut 3 bases from V and 6 bases from J, with 6 bases between. The CDR3 is 11 residues long. This receptor was identified in a person between 18 and 70 years old in good health. The rearrangement uses TRBV29-1 and TRBJ2-1; no firm D call. Material for sequencing was blood. CDR3 amino acids: CSVDTFNEQFF. Here the CDR3 DNA reads TGCAGCGTTGACACCTTCAATGAGCAGTTCTTC.